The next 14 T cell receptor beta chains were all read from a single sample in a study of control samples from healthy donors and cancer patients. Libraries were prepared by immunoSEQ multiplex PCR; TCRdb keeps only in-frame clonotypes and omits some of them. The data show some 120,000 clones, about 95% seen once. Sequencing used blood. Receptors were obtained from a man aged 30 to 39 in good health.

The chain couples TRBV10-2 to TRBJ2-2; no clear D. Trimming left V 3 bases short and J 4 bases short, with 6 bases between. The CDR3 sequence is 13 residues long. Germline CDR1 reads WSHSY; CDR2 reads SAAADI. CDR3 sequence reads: CASSETATGELFF. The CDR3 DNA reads TGCGCCAGCAGTGAAACGGCCACCGGGGAGCTGTTTTTT.

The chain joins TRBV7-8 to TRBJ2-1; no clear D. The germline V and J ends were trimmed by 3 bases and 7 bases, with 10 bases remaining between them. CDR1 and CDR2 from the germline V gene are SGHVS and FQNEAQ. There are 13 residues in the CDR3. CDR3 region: CASSFAPANEQFF. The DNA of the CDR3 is TGTGCCAGCAGCTTCGCGCCGGCGAATGAGCAGTTCTTC.

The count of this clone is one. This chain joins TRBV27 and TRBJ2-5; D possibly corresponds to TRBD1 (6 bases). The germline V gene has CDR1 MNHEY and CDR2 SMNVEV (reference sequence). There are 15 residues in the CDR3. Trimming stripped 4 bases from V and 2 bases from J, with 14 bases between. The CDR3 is CASSYQGGSQETQYF. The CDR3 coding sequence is TGTGCCAGCAGTTACCAAGGGGGATCTCAAGAGACCCAGTACTTC.

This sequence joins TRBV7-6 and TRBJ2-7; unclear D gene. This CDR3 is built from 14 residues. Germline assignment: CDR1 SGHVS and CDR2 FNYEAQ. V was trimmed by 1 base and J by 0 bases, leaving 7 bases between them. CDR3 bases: TGTGCCAGCAGCTTAGAGGTCGGCTCCTACGAGCAGTACTTC. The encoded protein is CASSLEVGSYEQYF.

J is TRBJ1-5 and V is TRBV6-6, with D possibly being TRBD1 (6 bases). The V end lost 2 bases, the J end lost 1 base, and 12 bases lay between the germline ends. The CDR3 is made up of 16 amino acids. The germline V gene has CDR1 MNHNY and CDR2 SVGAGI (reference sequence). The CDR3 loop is CASSYRTVRSNQPQHF. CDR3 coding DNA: TGTGCCAGCAGTTACAGGACAGTACGCAGCAATCAGCCCCAGCATTTT.

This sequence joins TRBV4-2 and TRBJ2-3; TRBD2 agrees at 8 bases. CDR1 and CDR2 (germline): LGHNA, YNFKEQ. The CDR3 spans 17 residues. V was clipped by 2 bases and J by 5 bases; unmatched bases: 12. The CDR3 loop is CASSQFLSGGPVDTQYF. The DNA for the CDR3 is TGTGCCAGCAGCCAATTTCTCTCGGGGGGGCCGGTAGATACGCAGTATTTT.

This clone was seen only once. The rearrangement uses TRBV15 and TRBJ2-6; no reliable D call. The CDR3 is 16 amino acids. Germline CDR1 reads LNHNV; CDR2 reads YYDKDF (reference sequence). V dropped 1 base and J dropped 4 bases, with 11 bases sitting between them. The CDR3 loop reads CATSRVGETGANVLTF. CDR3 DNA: TGTGCCACCAGCAGAGTGGGTGAGACGGGGGCCAACGTCCTGACTTTC.

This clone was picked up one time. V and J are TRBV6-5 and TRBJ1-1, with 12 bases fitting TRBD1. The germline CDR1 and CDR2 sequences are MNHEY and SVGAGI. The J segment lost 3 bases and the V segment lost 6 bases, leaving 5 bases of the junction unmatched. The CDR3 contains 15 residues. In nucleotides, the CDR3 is TGTGCCAGCAGGGGACAGGGGGCTGGTGACACTGAAGCTTTCTTT. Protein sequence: CASRGQGAGDTEAFF.

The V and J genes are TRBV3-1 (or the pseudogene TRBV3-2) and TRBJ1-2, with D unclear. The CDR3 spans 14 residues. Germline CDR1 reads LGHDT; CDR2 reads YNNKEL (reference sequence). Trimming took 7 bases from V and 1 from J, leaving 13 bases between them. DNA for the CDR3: TGTGCCAGCACCCCTACCGGGAGTAACTATGGCTACACCTTC. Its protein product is CASTPTGSNYGYTF.

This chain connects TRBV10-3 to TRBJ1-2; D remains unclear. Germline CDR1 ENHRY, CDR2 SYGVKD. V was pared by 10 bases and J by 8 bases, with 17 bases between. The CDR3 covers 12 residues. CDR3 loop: CATHNDSGGYTF. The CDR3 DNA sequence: TGTGCCACCCACAACGACTCTGGCGGCTACACCTTC.

The CDR3 bases are TGTGCCAGCAGCTTAGGAGTCGCAGGGAAGGGAGACACCATATATTTT. It yields the protein CASSLGVAGKGDTIYF. The V and J genes are TRBV7-8 and TRBJ1-3; tentatively, D is TRBD1 (5 bases). CDR1 is SGHVS, CDR2 FQNEAQ, per germline. This CDR3 contains 16 residues. V was pared by 1 base and J by 8 bases, with 18 bases between.

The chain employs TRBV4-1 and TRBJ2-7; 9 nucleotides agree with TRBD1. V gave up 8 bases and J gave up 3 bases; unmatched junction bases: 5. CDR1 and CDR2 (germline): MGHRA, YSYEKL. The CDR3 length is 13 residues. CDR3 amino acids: CASSLTGGYEQYF. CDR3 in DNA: TGCGCCAGCTCACTGACAGGGGGCTACGAGCAGTACTTC.

Here the CDR3 reads CASSARQGVSYNEQFF. CDR3 DNA sequence: TGTGCCAGCAGCGCCCGACAGGGGGTCTCCTACAATGAGCAGTTCTTC. The chain is built from TRBV11-2 and TRBJ2-1; TRBD1 agrees at 9 bases. This CDR3 contains 16 residues. The J segment lost 0 bases and the V segment lost 5 bases, leaving 5 bases of the junction unmatched. The germline V gene encodes CDR1 SGHAT and CDR2 FQNNGV.

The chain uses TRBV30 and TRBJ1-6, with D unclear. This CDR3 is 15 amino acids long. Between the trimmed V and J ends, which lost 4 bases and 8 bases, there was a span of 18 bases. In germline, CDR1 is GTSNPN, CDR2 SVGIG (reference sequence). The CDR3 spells CAWTSGVRGDSPLHF. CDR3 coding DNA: TGTGCCTGGACGAGCGGCGTGCGGGGAGATTCACCCCTCCACTTT. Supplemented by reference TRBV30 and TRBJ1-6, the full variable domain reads SQTIHQWPATLVQPVGSPLSLECTVEGTSNPNLYWYRQAAGRGLQLLFYSVGIGQISSEVPQNLSASRPQDRQFILSSKKLLLSDSGFYLCAWTSGVRGDSPLHFGNGTRLTVT.